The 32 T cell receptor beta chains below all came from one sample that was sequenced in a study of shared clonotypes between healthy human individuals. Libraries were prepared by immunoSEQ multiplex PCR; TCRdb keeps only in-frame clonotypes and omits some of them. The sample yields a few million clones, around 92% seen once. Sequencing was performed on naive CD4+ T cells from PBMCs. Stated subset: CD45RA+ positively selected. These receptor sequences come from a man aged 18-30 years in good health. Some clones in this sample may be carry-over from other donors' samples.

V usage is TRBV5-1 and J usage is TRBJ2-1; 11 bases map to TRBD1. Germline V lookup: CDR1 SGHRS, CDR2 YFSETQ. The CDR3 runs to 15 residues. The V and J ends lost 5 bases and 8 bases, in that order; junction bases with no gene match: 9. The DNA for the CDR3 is TGCGCCAGCAGGGCCGGGACAGGGGGTCTGTATGAGCAGTTCTTC. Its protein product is CASRAGTGGLYEQFF.

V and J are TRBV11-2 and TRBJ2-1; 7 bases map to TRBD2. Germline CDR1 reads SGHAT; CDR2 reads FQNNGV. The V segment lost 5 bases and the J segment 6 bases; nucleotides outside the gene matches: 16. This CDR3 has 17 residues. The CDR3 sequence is CASSQAIKLGGINEQFF. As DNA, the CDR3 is TGTGCCAGCAGCCAGGCCATCAAGCTGGGGGGGATCAATGAGCAGTTCTTC.

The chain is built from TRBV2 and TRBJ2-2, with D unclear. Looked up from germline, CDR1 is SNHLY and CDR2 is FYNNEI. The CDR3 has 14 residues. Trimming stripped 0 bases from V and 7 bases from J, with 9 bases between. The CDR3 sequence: CASSEALRYGELFF. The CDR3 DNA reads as TGTGCCAGCAGTGAAGCGCTTCGGTACGGGGAGCTGTTTTTT.

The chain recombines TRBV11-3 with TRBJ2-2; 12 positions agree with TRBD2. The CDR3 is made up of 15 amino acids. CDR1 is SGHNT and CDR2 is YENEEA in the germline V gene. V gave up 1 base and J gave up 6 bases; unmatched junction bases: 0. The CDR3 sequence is CASSLGTSGAGELFF. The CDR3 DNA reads TGTGCCAGCAGCTTAGGGACTAGCGGGGCCGGGGAGCTGTTTTTT.

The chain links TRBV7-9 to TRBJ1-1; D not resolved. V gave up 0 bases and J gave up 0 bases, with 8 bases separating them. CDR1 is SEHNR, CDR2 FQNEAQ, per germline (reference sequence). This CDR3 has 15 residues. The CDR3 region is CASSLAHSVNTEAFF. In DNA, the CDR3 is TGTGCCAGCAGCTTAGCTCACAGCGTGAACACTGAAGCTTTCTTT.

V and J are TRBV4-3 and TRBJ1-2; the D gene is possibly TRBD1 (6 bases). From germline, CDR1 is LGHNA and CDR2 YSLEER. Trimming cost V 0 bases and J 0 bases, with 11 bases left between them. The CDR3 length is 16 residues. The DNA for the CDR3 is TGCGCCAGCAGCCAAGATCGTGCAGGGGCTAACTATGGCTACACCTTC. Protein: CASSQDRAGANYGYTF.

CDR3 coding DNA: TGTGCCAGCAGTTACCCTCCCGGGTCGGGCAATTCACCCCTCCACTTT. This gives the protein CASSYPPGSGNSPLHF. The chain carries TRBV6-6 and TRBJ1-6; D is undetermined. The V end lost 2 bases, the J end lost 7 bases, and 15 bases lay between the germline ends. Germline V gives CDR1 MNHNY, CDR2 SVGAGI (reference sequence). CDR3 length: 16 amino acids.

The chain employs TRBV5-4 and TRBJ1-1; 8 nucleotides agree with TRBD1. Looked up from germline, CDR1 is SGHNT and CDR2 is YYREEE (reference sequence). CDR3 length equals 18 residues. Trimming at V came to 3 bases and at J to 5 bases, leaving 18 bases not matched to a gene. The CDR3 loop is CASSSSLSGGLSGTEAFF. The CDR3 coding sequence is TGTGCCAGCAGCTCTAGCTTATCAGGGGGCCTTTCAGGGACTGAAGCTTTCTTT.

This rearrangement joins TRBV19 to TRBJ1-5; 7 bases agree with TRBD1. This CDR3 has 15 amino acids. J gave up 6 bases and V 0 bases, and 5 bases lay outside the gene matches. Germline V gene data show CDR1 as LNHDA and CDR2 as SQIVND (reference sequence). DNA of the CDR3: TGTGCCAGTAGTATAGATAAAGGGGGCAGTCAGCCCCAGCATTTT. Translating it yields CASSIDKGGSQPQHF.

CDR3 DNA sequence: TGTGCCAGCTCACTTAGGCAGGCTGCAACTAATGAAAAACTGTTTTTT. Translating it yields CASSLRQAATNEKLFF. The chain combines TRBV18 with TRBJ1-4; D ambiguous. The CDR3 loop spans 16 amino acids. Germline V gene lookup returns CDR1 KGHSH and CDR2 LQKENI. V gave up 4 bases and J gave up 0 bases, with 12 bases separating them.

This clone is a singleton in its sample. This CDR3 reads CASSFRGSRHEQYF. In DNA, the CDR3 is TGTGCCAGCAGTTTTAGGGGGAGTAGGCACGAGCAGTACTTC. The genes are TRBV28 and TRBJ2-7, with TRBD1 as a possible D gene (6 bases). Germline CDR1 reads MDHEN; CDR2 reads SYDVKM. The CDR3 consists of 14 residues. V lost 3 bases to trimming and J lost 5 bases, with 14 bases between them.

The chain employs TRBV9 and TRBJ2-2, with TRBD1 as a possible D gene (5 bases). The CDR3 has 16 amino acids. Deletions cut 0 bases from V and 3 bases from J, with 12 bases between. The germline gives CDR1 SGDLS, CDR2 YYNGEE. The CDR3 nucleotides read TGTGCCAGCAGCGTAGTGGTCAGGGCGGACACCGGGGAGCTGTTTTTT. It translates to CASSVVVRADTGELFF. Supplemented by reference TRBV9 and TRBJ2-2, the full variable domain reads DSGVTQTPKHLITATGQRVTLRCSPRSGDLSVYWYQQSLDQGLQFLIQYYNGEERAKGNILERFSAQQFPDLHSELNLSSLELGDSALYFCASSVVVRADTGELFFGEGSRLTVL.

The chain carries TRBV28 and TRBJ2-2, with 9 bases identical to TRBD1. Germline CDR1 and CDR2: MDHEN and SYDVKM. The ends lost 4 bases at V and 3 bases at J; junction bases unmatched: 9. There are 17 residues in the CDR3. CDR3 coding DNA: TGTGCCAGCAGTTCGGCGGGACAGGGTTTATACACCGGGGAGCTGTTTTTT. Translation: CASSSAGQGLYTGELFF. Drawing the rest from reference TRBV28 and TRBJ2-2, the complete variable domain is DVKVTQSSRYLVKRTGEKVFLECVQDMDHENMFWYRQDPGLGLRLIYFSYDVKMKEKGDIPEGYSVSREKKERFSLILESASTNQTSMYLCASSSAGQGLYTGELFFGEGSRLTVL.

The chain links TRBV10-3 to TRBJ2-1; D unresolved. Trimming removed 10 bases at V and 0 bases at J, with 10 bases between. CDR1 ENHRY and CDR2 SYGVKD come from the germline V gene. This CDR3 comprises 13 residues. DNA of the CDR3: TGTGCCAGCATGCCTAGCTCCTACAATGAGCAGTTCTTC. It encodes CASMPSSYNEQFF.

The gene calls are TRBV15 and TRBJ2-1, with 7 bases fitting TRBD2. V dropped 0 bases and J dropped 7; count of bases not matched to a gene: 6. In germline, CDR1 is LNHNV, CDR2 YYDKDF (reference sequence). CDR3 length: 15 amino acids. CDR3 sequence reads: CATSRDGRAGNEQFF. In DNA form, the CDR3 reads TGTGCCACCAGCAGAGATGGGAGGGCCGGGAATGAGCAGTTCTTC.

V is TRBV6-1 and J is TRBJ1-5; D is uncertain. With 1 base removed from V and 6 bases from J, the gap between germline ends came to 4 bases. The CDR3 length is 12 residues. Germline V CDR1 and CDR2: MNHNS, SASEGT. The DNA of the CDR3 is TGTGCCAGCAGTGAAGGTATTCAGCCCCAGCATTTT. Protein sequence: CASSEGIQPQHF.

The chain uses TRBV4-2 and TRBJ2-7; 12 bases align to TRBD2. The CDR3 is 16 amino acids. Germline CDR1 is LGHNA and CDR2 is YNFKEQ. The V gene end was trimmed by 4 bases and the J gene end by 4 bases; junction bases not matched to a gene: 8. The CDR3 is CASSRPTSGSGYEQYF. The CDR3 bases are TGTGCCAGCAGCCGCCCGACTAGCGGGAGTGGTTACGAGCAGTACTTC.

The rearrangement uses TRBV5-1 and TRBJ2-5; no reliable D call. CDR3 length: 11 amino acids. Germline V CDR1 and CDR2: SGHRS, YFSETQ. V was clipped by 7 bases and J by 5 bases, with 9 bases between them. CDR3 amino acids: CASGEAETQYF. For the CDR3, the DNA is TGCGCCAGCGGGGAAGCTGAGACCCAGTACTTC.

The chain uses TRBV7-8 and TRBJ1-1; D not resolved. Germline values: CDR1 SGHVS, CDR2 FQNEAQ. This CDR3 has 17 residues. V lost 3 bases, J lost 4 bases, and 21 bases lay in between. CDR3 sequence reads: CASSFGIGRPEGTEAFF. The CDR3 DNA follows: TGTGCCAGCAGCTTTGGGATAGGACGGCCCGAGGGCACTGAAGCTTTCTTT. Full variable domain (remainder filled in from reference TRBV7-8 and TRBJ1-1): GAGVSQSPRYKVAKRGQDVALRCDPISGHVSLFWYQQALGQGPEFLTYFQNEAQLDKSGLPSDRFFAERPEGSVSTLKIQRTQQEDSAVYLCASSFGIGRPEGTEAFFGQGTRLTVV.

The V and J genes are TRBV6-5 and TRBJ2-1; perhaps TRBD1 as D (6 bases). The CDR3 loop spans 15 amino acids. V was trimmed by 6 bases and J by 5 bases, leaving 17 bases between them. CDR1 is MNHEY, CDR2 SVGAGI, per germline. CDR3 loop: CASRPPGPGDNEQFF. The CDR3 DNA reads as TGTGCCAGCAGGCCACCGGGACCAGGGGACAATGAGCAGTTCTTC.

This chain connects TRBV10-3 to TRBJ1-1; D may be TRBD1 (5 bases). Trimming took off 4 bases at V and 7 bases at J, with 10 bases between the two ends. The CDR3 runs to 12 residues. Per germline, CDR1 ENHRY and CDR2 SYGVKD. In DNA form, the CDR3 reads TGTGCCATCAGTGGGACCAGGGATGAAGCTTTCTTT. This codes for CAISGTRDEAFF.

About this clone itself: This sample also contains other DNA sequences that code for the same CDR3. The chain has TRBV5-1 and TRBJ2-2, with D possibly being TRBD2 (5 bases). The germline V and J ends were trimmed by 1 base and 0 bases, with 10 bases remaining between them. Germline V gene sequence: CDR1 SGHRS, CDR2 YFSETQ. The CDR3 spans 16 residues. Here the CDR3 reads CASSLLVGANTGELFF. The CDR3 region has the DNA TGCGCCAGCAGCTTGTTGGTGGGAGCGAACACCGGGGAGCTGTTTTTT.

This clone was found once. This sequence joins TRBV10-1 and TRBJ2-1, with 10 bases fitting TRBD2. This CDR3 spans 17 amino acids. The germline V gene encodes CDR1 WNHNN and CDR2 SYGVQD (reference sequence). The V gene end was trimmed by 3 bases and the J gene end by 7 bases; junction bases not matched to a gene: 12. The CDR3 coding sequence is TGCGCCAGCAGTGACCATGGACTAGCGGCCCCTATTAATGAGCAGTTCTTC. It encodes CASSDHGLAAPINEQFF.

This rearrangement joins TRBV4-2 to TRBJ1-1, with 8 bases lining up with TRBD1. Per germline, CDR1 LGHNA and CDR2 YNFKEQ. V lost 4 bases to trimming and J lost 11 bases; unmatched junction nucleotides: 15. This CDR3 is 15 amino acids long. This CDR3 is CASSPYSTGAGEAFF. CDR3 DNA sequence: TGTGCCAGCAGCCCCTACTCGACAGGGGCGGGAGAGGCTTTCTTT.

The CDR3 spells CASSFTVTGNTIYF. In DNA, the CDR3 is TGTGCCAGCAGCTTTACAGTGACTGGAAACACCATATATTTT. The genes are TRBV7-2 and TRBJ1-3; D is ambiguous. The CDR3 length is 14 residues. The germline V and J ends were trimmed by 3 bases and 2 bases, with 8 bases remaining between them. The germline V gene encodes CDR1 SGHTA and CDR2 FQGNSA. The full variable domain, in which reference TRBV7-2 and TRBJ1-3 provide the parts outside the CDR3, is GAGVSQSPSNKVTEKGKDVELRCDPISGHTALYWYRQSLGQGLEFLIYFQGNSAPDKSGLPSDRFSAERTGGSVSTLTIQRTQQEDSAVYLCASSFTVTGNTIYFGEGSWLTVV.

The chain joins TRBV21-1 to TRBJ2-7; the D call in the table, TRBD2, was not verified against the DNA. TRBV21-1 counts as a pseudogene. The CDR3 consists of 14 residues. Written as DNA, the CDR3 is TGTGCCAGCAGCAAAGGCGGGAGGGCCGTCGAGCAGTACTTC. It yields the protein CASSKGGRAVEQYF.

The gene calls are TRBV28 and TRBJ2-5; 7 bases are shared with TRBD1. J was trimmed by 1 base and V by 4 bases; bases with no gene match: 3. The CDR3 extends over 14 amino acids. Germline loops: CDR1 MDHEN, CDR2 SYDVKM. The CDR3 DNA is TGTGCCAGCAGTTCGGGACAGTTCCAAGAGACCCAGTACTTC. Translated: CASSSGQFQETQYF.

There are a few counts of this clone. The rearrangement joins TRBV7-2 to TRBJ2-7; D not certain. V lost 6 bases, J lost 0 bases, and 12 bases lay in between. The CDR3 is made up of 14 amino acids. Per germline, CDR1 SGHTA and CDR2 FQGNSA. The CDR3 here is CASSPRRVSYEQYF. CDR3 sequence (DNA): TGTGCCAGCAGTCCTAGGCGCGTCTCCTACGAGCAGTACTTC.

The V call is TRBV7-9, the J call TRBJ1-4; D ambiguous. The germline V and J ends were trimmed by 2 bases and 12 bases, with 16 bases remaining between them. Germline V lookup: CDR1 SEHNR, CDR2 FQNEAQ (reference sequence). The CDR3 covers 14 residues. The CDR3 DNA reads TGTGCCAGCAGCTTAAGGACGGCCCCCCCAGAACTGTTTTTT. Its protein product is CASSLRTAPPELFF.

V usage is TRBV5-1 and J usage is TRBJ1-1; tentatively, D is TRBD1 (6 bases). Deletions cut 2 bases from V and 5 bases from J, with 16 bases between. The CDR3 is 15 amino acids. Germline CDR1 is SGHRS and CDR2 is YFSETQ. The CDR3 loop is CASSFLQGVTTEAFF. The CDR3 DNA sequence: TGCGCCAGCAGCTTTTTACAGGGTGTAACGACTGAAGCTTTCTTT.

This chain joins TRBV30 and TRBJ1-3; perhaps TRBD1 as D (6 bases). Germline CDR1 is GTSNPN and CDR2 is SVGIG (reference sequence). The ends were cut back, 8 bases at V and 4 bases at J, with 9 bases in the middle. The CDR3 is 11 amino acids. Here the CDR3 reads CAGGAGNTIYF. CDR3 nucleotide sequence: TGTGCCGGGGGGGCGGGAAACACCATATATTTT.

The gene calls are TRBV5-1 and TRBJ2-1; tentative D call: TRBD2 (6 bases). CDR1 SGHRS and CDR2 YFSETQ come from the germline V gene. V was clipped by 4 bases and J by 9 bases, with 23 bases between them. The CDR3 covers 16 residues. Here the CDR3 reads CASSPPGLSVGGEQFF. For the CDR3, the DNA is TGCGCCAGCAGCCCGCCGGGACTCTCAGTGGGGGGTGAGCAGTTCTTC.